Sequencing of this T cell receptor beta chain was carried out in a study of vaccination effects on CD4 cells after COVID-19. Study at large: Participants each got two BNT162b2 or mRNA-1273 vaccine doses.

ViraFEST assay sequencing came after antigen-specific CD4+ T cells were expanded with viral peptide pools. Isolation of CD4+ T cells took place after 10 days of culture. Neither prior SARS-CoV-2 infection nor positive nucleocapsid antibodies were present in the vaccine recipients. Replacing half the medium with IL-2 medium was done on days 3 and 7. TCRdb's table, derived via immunoSEQ multiplex PCR, lists solely in-frame clones and lacks some. This table holds about 55,000 clones, under 75% found once. Concerning this clone: Its antigen is not identified.

CDR3 size: 15 residues. CDR1 is GTSNPN, CDR2 SVGIG, per germline (reference sequence). The ends lost 4 bases at V and 9 bases at J; junction bases unmatched: 11. Sequencing was performed on CD4+ T cells from PBMCs cultured with SARS-CoV-2 spike peptides, taken before COVID-19 vaccination. The chain couples TRBV30 to TRBJ1-6, with TRBD1 matching over 8 bases. The clonotype comes from a human donor who received a COVID-19 vaccine. CDR3 protein: CAWTLATGGTSPLHF. In DNA, the CDR3 is TGTGCCTGGACCCTAGCCACAGGGGGAACTTCACCCCTCCACTTT.